This entry features one T cell receptor (beta chain) sequence. This sample was taken from a study of shared clonotypes between healthy human individuals. Looking at the study overall: For every donor, three CD4 naive, three CD4 memory, two CD8 naive and one CD8 memory plates were used.

Naive CD8 isolation took CD45RO-negative cells positively selected for CCR7 and excluded terminally differentiated effector memory CD45RA+ cells. There were no recent acute infections or vaccinations among the donors, who were healthy HIV-negative adults. Sequenced by immunoSEQ multiplex PCR; TCRdb stores in-frame clones only, minus some. The profile covers around 640,000 clones, with about 96% appearing a single time and approximately 0.12% taken by the ten largest. Sequenced material: naive CD8+ T cells sorted from blood. The sequence was collected from a woman under 40 in good health.

The CDR3 coding sequence is TGTGCCAGCAGTTTTGGACATTCGGCGGAGACCCAGTACTTC. This gives the protein CASSFGHSAETQYF. The rearrangement uses TRBV28 and TRBJ2-5; D perhaps matches TRBD1 (5 bases). The CDR3 runs 14 residues. CDR1 is MDHEN and CDR2 is SYDVKM in the germline V gene. The ends were cut back, 3 bases at V and 5 bases at J, with 13 bases in the middle.